Listed here is a single T cell receptor (beta chain). Its antigen specificity is not known. The sample holds no much larger clone one base away, and base qualities are not on file. TCR CDR3 regions were amplified from genomic DNA by multiplex PCR using the deep immunoSEQ assay. Extracted genomic DNA from each cell subset was distributed evenly across all wells of several immunoSEQ 96-well plates, and each plate was treated as a replicate. Each replicate PCR for sorted subsets received 150 to 250 ng genomic DNA, equal to about 30,000 T cell genomes. Purified libraries were measured with a Qubit 3.0 fluorometer, size-checked on a Bioanalyzer 2100, and measured again with the KAPA Library Quantification kit. Every immunoSEQ 96-well plate was sequenced on a dedicated single-read 150-cycle Illumina NextSeq 550 flow cell. Turning to the authors' computational methods: Because the immunoSEQ output held only junctional sequences and lacked quality scores, the filtering could not match the filtering applied to full-length reads. Sequences were annotated with PyIR, a Python wrapper for IgBLAST v1.9, and V/J genes and CDR3 were assigned using IMGT germline references. Reads were removed for weak V/J assignments (E-value above 1e-6), missing CDR3, stop codons, out-of-frame junctions, or ambiguous translated residues. V3J clonotypes were defined by identical inferred V gene, J gene, and CDR3 amino acid sequence. Percentage overlap between repertoires was calculated by dividing the number of shared unique clonotypes by the size of the smaller repertoire. Richness of each repertoire was evaluated using RTK rarefaction, the Chao1 estimator, and Recon v2.1 estimates of unobserved clonotypes. OLGA was used to compute generation probabilities for all TCRbeta clonotypes that the gDNA method yielded from a few donors. TCRdb provides this immuneACCESS table in a form limited to in-frame rearrangements. Some clones are lacking; in checked studies, under half of them reflect an unresolved V gene, and why the rest are absent is not known. V, J and clone size are taken as reported in that table, and D and trimming were inferred from the DNA itself. This sample comprises about 590,000 clones, roughly 95% of them detected only once. The leading ten clones occupy 0.11% of the sample.

The CDR3 runs 17 residues from the cysteine to the phenylalanine. Here the CDR3 DNA is all that survives: 51 bases in frame from base 1. Looking up the germline V gene yields CDR1 MDHEN and CDR2 SYDVKM. V and J are trimmed by 1 base and 4 bases, and the gene matches miss 9 bases of the junction. CD8 naive samples consisted of CD45RO-negative cells that were positively selected for CCR7, yielding a CD45RA+CCR7+ population without TemRA cells. The donors were healthy, HIV-negative adults who had no recently reported acute infections or vaccinations. Every donor was a Caucasian adult residing in Nashville, Tennessee, USA. Blood was collected by leukapheresis, and PBMCs were isolated by Ficoll-Histopaque density gradient centrifugation and then cryopreserved in liquid nitrogen vapor phase. Purity and quantity of every magnetically sorted T cell population were checked by analytical flow cytometry. Each sorted fraction had its genomic DNA isolated and then quantified by UV absorbance on a Nanodrop 2000c.

The sample belongs to a study of shared clonotypes between healthy human individuals (dated by TCRdb to 2020 to 2022). For the study in its entirety: A couple of women and three men aged 18 to 49 years were included in the cohort. For each donor, three plates each were used for CD4 naive and CD4 memory, two plates were used for CD8 naive, and one plate was used for CD8 memory. To estimate repertoire size and how much clonotypes are shared between individuals, the study performed deep sequencing of blood TCR repertoires from five healthy adults. To increase sequencing depth and limit assay-specific biases, TCR repertoire library preparation and sequencing were carried out by different laboratories using diverse techniques. Between about 0.9 and 10 billion PBMCs per donor were obtained by leukapheresis. Overall study outcomes, separate from this receptor: Larger estimated clonotype richness was generally found for naive subsets than for memory subsets. Higher generation probabilities were observed for clonotypes shared by all four sorted-subset donors than for non-shared clonotypes. Sharing across a handful of donors was observed for around 5% of naive CD4, 3.5% of naive CD8, around 2.5% of memory CD4, and around 0.44% of memory CD8 clonotypes. Even with the large sequencing depth, rarefaction of the sorted-subset datasets indicated that sequencing was incomplete. Based on pairwise subsampling, the degree of clonotype sharing among donors was expected to be affected by sequencing depth. The small number of donors limited the genetic and exposure-history diversity represented. Only blood was sampled, and tissue TCR repertoires likely differ from those in blood.

The clonotype originates from a woman in her 30s in good health. The specimen was naive CD8+ T cells sorted from blood. In the paper's terms, the cell subset or site label means: CD45RA+CCR7+. The V gene is TRBV28 and the J gene is TRBJ1-5, with 8 central nucleotides matching TRBD1. The DNA sequence follows: TGTGCCAGCAGTTTATCCCCTCGACAGGGGTGGAATCAGCCCCAGCATTTT. This yields the protein CASSLSPRQGWNQPQHF.